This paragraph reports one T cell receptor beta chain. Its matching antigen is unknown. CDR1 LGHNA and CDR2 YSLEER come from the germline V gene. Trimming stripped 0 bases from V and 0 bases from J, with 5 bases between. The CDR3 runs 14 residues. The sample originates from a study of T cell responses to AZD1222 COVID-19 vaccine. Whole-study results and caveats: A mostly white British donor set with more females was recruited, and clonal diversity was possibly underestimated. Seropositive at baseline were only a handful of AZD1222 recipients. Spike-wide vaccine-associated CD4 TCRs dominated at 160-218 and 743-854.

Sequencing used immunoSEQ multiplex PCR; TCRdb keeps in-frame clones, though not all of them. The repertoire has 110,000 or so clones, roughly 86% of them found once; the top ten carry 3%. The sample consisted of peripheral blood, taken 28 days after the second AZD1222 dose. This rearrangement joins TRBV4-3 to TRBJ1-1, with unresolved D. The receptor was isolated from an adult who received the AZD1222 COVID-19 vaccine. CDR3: CASSQEAVNTEAFF. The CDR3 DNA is TGCGCCAGCAGCCAAGAGGCAGTGAACACTGAAGCTTTCTTT.